This T cell receptor beta chain was found in a study of cytomegalovirus exposure and HLA in healthy donors. Study-wide points: Several of the most significant clusters appeared linked to common viral pathogens, based on a later analysis. Within a later analysis, the majority of CMV-associated TCR beta chains appeared HLA-restricted. Some TCR beta chains (roughly 150 of them) were listed as cytomegalovirus-associated. Reports indicated that the classifier achieved high specificity and sensitivity in diagnosing cytomegalovirus status.

Remarks on this clone: Its antigen is as yet unknown.

Primers for the PCR totalled 60 Vbeta and 13 Jbeta. Produced via immunoSEQ multiplex PCR; TCRdb's table is partial and in-frame only. The sample records roughly 300,000 clones, about nine tenths being singletons. This clonotype was obtained from a man in his forties or fifties in good health and CMV-seropositive. The sample consisted of PBMCs.

CDR3 region: CASSSFISGDSYRETQYF. CDR3 DNA sequence: TGTGCCAGCAGTTCCTTTATATCCGGGGACAGCTATCGAGAGACCCAGTACTTC. The gene calls are TRBV28 and TRBJ2-5, with 7 bases that match TRBD1. The V gene end was trimmed by 4 bases and the J gene end by 4 bases; junction bases not matched to a gene: 18. Germline-derived CDR1 and CDR2 are MDHEN and SYDVKM. The CDR3 spans 18 residues.